Each of the 31 T cell receptor beta chains below was sequenced from the same sample in a study of graft-versus-host responses after intestinal transplantation. Intraepithelial plus lamina propria lymphocytes were released by processing graft tissue. The assay was immunoSEQ multiplex PCR, and TCRdb's table has in-frame clones only and misses some. The table records fewer than 20,000 clones, roughly three quarters of them present only once. The sequencing used ileum tissue, collected about 430 days after intestinal transplant. Source of these receptors: a human patient who received an intestinal transplant, so some T cells may come from the graft donor.

CDR3 region: CASQGAPTDTQYF. CDR3 nucleotides: TGTGCCAGCCAGGGGGCGCCGACAGATACGCAGTATTTT. This chain links TRBV2 with TRBJ2-3; 8 bases line up with TRBD1. V lost 8 bases to trimming and J lost 3 bases; unmatched junction nucleotides: 4. The germline V gene encodes CDR1 SNHLY and CDR2 FYNNEI. This CDR3 contains 13 residues.

This clone was seen only once. The chain is built from TRBV5-1 and TRBJ2-3, with TRBD1 identical over 10 bases. Per germline, CDR1 SGHRS and CDR2 YFSETQ. The CDR3 is 15 amino acids. J was trimmed by 4 bases and V by 4 bases; bases with no gene match: 6. CDR3 region: CASSLGQGTPDTQYF. CDR3 DNA sequence: TGCGCCAGCAGCCTGGGACAGGGGACCCCAGATACGCAGTATTTT.

This sequence joins TRBV5-6 and TRBJ2-2, with D possibly matching TRBD1 (6 bases). The CDR3 is made up of 16 amino acids. V shed 0 bases and J shed 0 bases, with 9 bases lying between them. Germline V gives CDR1 SGHDT, CDR2 YYEEEE. CDR3 bases: TGTGCCAGCAGCTTGGGGACAGCCGCGAACACCGGGGAGCTGTTTTTT. Translating it yields CASSLGTAANTGELFF.

The chain carries TRBV28 and TRBJ2-7; 9 bases are shared with TRBD1. Looked up from germline, CDR1 is MDHEN and CDR2 is SYDVKM. The CDR3 is 17 amino acids. V was pared by 5 bases and J by 4 bases, with 15 bases of the junction left unmatched. Written as DNA, the CDR3 is TGTGCCAGCAGTCCTAATCGGGACAGGGTGGGACCATACGAGCAGTACTTC. Its protein is CASSPNRDRVGPYEQYF. The variable domain in full, with the rest retrieved from reference TRBV28 and TRBJ2-7, is DVKVTQSSRYLVKRTGEKVFLECVQDMDHENMFWYRQDPGLGLRLIYFSYDVKMKEKGDIPEGYSVSREKKERFSLILESASTNQTSMYLCASSPNRDRVGPYEQYFGPGTRLTVT.

J is TRBJ2-2 and V is TRBV19, with 8 bases that match TRBD2. V trimming: 6 bases; J trimming: 4 bases; junction bases outside the gene matches: 7. CDR3 length equals 15 residues. Germline V gene sequence: CDR1 LNHDA, CDR2 SQIVND (reference sequence). CDR3 nucleotides: TGTGCCAGTAGAGATATCGGGGGGGCCACCGGGGAGCTGTTTTTT. As protein: CASRDIGGATGELFF.

The chain combines TRBV2 with TRBJ1-3; D not certain. The CDR3 covers 14 residues. Trimming stripped 6 bases from V and 0 bases from J, with 9 bases between. The germline gives CDR1 SNHLY, CDR2 FYNNEI. The CDR3 region is CASRRLNSGNTIYF. The CDR3 DNA sequence: TGTGCCAGCAGAAGACTCAACTCTGGAAACACCATATATTTT. Full variable domain (outside the CDR3, taken from reference TRBV2 and TRBJ1-3): EPEVTQTPSHQVTQMGQEVILRCVPISNHLYFYWYRQILGQKVEFLVSFYNNEISEKSEIFDDQFSVERPDGSNFTLKIRSTKLEDSAMYFCASRRLNSGNTIYFGEGSWLTVV.

A few counts support this clone. A far larger clone is one nucleotide away, so this likely arose from a read error. The CDR3 sequence: CASRMYETAVYEQCF. CDR3 nucleotide sequence: TGTGCCAGCAGGATGTATGAGACGGCAGTCTACGAGCAGTGCTTC. The chain recombines TRBV6-1 with TRBJ2-7; no clear D. From germline, CDR1 is MNHNS and CDR2 SASEGT. The CDR3 is made up of 15 amino acids.

This chain joins TRBV4-1 and TRBJ1-5; D gene unclear. V lost 3 bases and J 0 bases, leaving 6 bases between the germline ends. This CDR3 is built from 14 residues. Germline CDR1 is MGHRA and CDR2 is YSYEKL. CDR3 protein: CASSHTASNQPQHF. The CDR3 region has the DNA TGCGCCAGCAGCCACACAGCTAGCAATCAGCCCCAGCATTTT.

This chain uses TRBV7-2 with TRBJ2-7; no clear D. Germline values: CDR1 SGHTA, CDR2 FQGNSA. This CDR3 comprises 13 residues. Trimming took off 3 bases at V and 4 bases at J, with 10 bases between the two ends. Here the CDR3 reads CASSFFHGYEQYF. The CDR3 DNA reads TGTGCCAGCAGCTTCTTTCACGGGTACGAGCAGTACTTC.

Only one count was recorded for this clone. This chain connects TRBV10-2 to TRBJ2-7; a weak D match, TRBD2 (6 bases). CDR3 length equals 15 residues. Trimming shortened V by 5 bases and J by 2 bases, and 16 bases separated the two germline ends. Germline values: CDR1 WSHSY, CDR2 SAAADI. CDR3 residues: CASSSSGRGAYEQYF. The DNA for the CDR3 is TGCGCCAGCAGTTCCTCCGGCCGCGGGGCCTACGAGCAGTACTTC.

This clone was seen only once. V is TRBV7-9 and J is TRBJ1-4; D unclear. V lost 8 bases and J 8 bases, leaving 12 bases between the germline ends. The CDR3 covers 12 residues. Germline V lookup: CDR1 SEHNR, CDR2 FQNEAQ (reference sequence). The CDR3 nucleotides read TGTGCCAGCGGGAGACCAAGAGAAAAACTGTTTTTT. Protein sequence: CASGRPREKLFF.

The genes are TRBV19 and TRBJ1-5, with 8 bases that match TRBD1. V gave up 4 bases and J gave up 6 bases; unmatched junction bases: 2. From germline, CDR1 is LNHDA and CDR2 SQIVND (reference sequence). There are 13 residues in the CDR3. The CDR3 loop is CASSTDRGQPQHF. CDR3 bases: TGTGCCAGTAGTACCGACAGGGGTCAGCCCCAGCATTTT. The full variable domain, in which reference TRBV19 and TRBJ1-5 provide the parts outside the CDR3, is DGGITQSPKYLFRKEGQNVTLSCEQNLNHDAMYWYRQDPGQGLRLIYYSQIVNDFQKGDIAEGYSVSREKKESFPLTVTSAQKNPTAFYLCASSTDRGQPQHFGDGTRLSIL.

The chain combines TRBV29-1 with TRBJ1-1; 9 nucleotides agree with TRBD1. Germline V gene data show CDR1 as SQVTM and CDR2 as ANQGSEA. Losses at the gene ends were 3 bases for V and 5 bases for J; bases not matched to a gene: 7. The CDR3 spans 14 residues. In DNA form, the CDR3 reads TGCAGCGTTGATGGGGGACAGGGATGGACTGAAGCTTTCTTT. Translation: CSVDGGQGWTEAFF.

This chain connects TRBV27 to TRBJ1-3; weak D call: TRBD1 (5 bases). This CDR3 has 15 residues. The germline V gene has CDR1 MNHEY and CDR2 SMNVEV (reference sequence). The V end was cut by 5 bases, the J end by 0 bases, with 11 bases between. CDR3 nucleotides: TGTGCCAGCAGTCCCACAGGACTCTCTGGAAACACCATATATTTT. Its protein product is CASSPTGLSGNTIYF.

This clone came up a few times. The chain recombines TRBV6-5 with TRBJ2-7; D ambiguous. V lost 8 bases to trimming and J lost 0 bases, with 17 bases between them. Germline CDR1 MNHEY, CDR2 SVGAGI. This CDR3 has 15 residues. CDR3 bases: TGTGCCAGCGGATTTAATTCTGGTTCCTCCTACGAGCAGTACTTC. Translation gives CASGFNSGSSYEQYF.

The genes are TRBV7-9 and TRBJ1-1; D uncertain. The ends were cut back, 1 base at V and 0 bases at J, with 12 bases in the middle. The CDR3 has 16 amino acids. CDR1 and CDR2 (germline): SEHNR, FQNEAQ (reference sequence). The CDR3, as DNA: TGTGCCAGCAGCTTAGTACGTCGGGGTATGAACACTGAAGCTTTCTTT. Translated, it gives CASSLVRRGMNTEAFF. Full variable domain (missing parts from reference TRBV7-9 and TRBJ1-1): DTGVSQNPRHKITKRGQNVTFRCDPISEHNRLYWYRQTLGQGPEFLTYFQNEAQLEKSRLLSDRFSAERPKGSFSTLEIQRTEQGDSAMYLCASSLVRRGMNTEAFFGQGTRLTVV.

To note about this clone: Mismatch with germline at one junction end may stem from a read error. The genes are TRBV7-7 and TRBJ2-1; 7 bases match TRBD1. This CDR3 comprises 13 residues. CDR1 and CDR2 (germline): SSHAT, FNYEAQ (reference sequence). CDR3 sequence: CASSSNRGVEQFF. DNA for the CDR3: TGTGCTAGCAGCTCGAACAGGGGCGTTGAGCAGTTCTTC.

The DNA for the CDR3 is TGTGCCAGCAGTTGGGGACACTACGCCGAGCAGTACTTC. It yields the protein CASSWGHYAEQYF. The chain carries TRBV6-5 and TRBJ2-7; a weak D match, TRBD1 (6 bases). Trimming pared 4 bases from V and 6 bases from J, leaving 13 bases between. Germline V gene sequence: CDR1 MNHEY, CDR2 SVGAGI. The CDR3 covers 13 residues.

The chain combines TRBV6-5 with TRBJ1-2; D unclear. Trimming pared 6 bases from V and 5 bases from J, leaving 16 bases between. This CDR3 has 14 amino acids. CDR1 is MNHEY, CDR2 SVGAGI, per germline. This chain's CDR3 is CASRTTPGPYGYTF. Written as DNA, the CDR3 is TGTGCCAGCAGAACAACCCCGGGCCCGTATGGCTACACCTTC.

This chain connects TRBV19 to TRBJ2-1; D gene unclear. CDR1 and CDR2 (germline): LNHDA, SQIVND (reference sequence). Trimming took off 5 bases at V and 2 bases at J, with 7 bases between the two ends. This CDR3 spans 13 amino acids. CDR3 bases: TGTGCCAGTAGTGCCGTAGCCTACAATGAGCAGTTCTTC. This codes for CASSAVAYNEQFF.

The chain uses TRBV10-3 and TRBJ2-7; D is perhaps TRBD1 or TRBD2 (5 bases each). The CDR3 runs 15 residues. Per germline, CDR1 ENHRY and CDR2 SYGVKD. With 2 bases removed from V and 3 bases from J, the gap between germline ends came to 14 bases. CDR3 amino acids: CAISEPMGERYEQYF. The DNA for the CDR3 is TGTGCCATCAGTGAGCCCATGGGGGAACGCTACGAGCAGTACTTC.

This chain connects TRBV6-1 to TRBJ2-7; 9 nucleotides align to TRBD1. V lost 7 bases to trimming and J lost 2 bases; unmatched junction nucleotides: 6. Germline values: CDR1 MNHNS, CDR2 SASEGT. The CDR3 runs 14 residues. The CDR3 protein is CASKGDRGAYEQYF. The CDR3 DNA reads as TGTGCCAGCAAGGGCGACAGGGGGGCCTACGAGCAGTACTTC.

With respect to this clone: In the same sample, other DNA sequences code for this CDR3. The V gene is TRBV29-1, the J gene TRBJ2-5; 14 nucleotides align to TRBD2. CDR3 length: 15 amino acids. V trimming: 7 bases; J trimming: 5 bases; junction bases outside the gene matches: 9. Germline-derived CDR1 and CDR2 are SQVTM and ANQGSEA. CDR3 in DNA: TGCAGCGCCTGGGGGACTAGCGGGGGTAGCGAGACCCAGTACTTC. Translating it yields CSAWGTSGGSETQYF. The full variable domain, its missing parts supplied by reference TRBV29-1 and TRBJ2-5, is SAVISQKPSRDICQRGTSLTIQCQVDSQVTMMFWYRQQPGQSLTLIATANQGSEATYESGFVIDKFPISRPNLTFSTLTVSNMSPEDSSIYLCSAWGTSGGSETQYFGPGTRLLVL.

V usage is TRBV19 and J usage is TRBJ2-7; 7 nucleotides match TRBD1. This CDR3 region has 14 residues. The V and J ends lost 5 bases and 2 bases, in that order; junction bases with no gene match: 6. CDR1 is LNHDA, CDR2 SQIVND, per germline (reference sequence). The CDR3 loop is CASSPRQGTYEQYF. The CDR3 DNA follows: TGTGCCAGTAGTCCGCGACAGGGAACCTACGAGCAGTACTTC.

The chain employs TRBV5-1 and TRBJ2-6, with D hard to call. CDR3 length equals 14 residues. Trimming took 6 bases from V and 3 from J, leaving 10 bases between them. CDR1 is SGHRS and CDR2 is YFSETQ in the germline V gene. CDR3 sequence reads: CASIPTLGANVLTF. The CDR3 nucleotides read TGCGCCAGCATACCGACACTTGGGGCCAACGTCCTGACTTTC.

The CDR3 DNA reads TGTGCCAGTCGCGGGGACTACTCCTACGAGCAGTACTTC. Translation: CASRGDYSYEQYF. The rearrangement uses TRBV19 and TRBJ2-7; TRBD2 agrees at 7 bases. The CDR3 spans 13 residues. Per germline, CDR1 LNHDA and CDR2 SQIVND (reference sequence). The junction had 4 bases not matched to a gene; V was cut back by 8 bases and J by 0 bases.

CDR3 protein: CASKAGDTQYF. DNA of the CDR3: TGCGCCAGCAAGGCAGGAGATACGCAGTATTTT. This chain connects TRBV10-2 to TRBJ2-3; no clear D gene. The V end lost 7 bases, the J end lost 5 bases, and 7 bases lay between the germline ends. The CDR3 loop spans 11 amino acids. From germline, CDR1 is WSHSY and CDR2 SAAADI.

This clone was recorded only once. The chain links TRBV30 to TRBJ1-5, with D possibly TRBD1 on 5 matching bases. The CDR3 is made up of 13 amino acids. V lost 5 bases and J 5 bases, leaving 13 bases between the germline ends. Per the germline V gene, CDR1 is GTSNPN and CDR2 is SVGIG (reference sequence). CDR3 nucleotides: TGTGCCTGGGCCCAGGGTCGCGATCAGCCCCAGCATTTT. This sequence encodes CAWAQGRDQPQHF. Drawing the rest from reference TRBV30 and TRBJ1-5, the complete variable domain is SQTIHQWPATLVQPVGSPLSLECTVEGTSNPNLYWYRQAAGRGLQLLFYSVGIGQISSEVPQNLSASRPQDRQFILSSKKLLLSDSGFYLCAWAQGRDQPQHFGDGTRLSIL.

The genes are TRBV5-1 and TRBJ2-3, with D perhaps matching TRBD2 (5 bases). V was trimmed by 0 bases and J by 9 bases, leaving 11 bases between them. The CDR3 extends over 13 amino acids. Germline V gene lookup returns CDR1 SGHRS and CDR2 YFSETQ. Here the CDR3 reads CASSLAEGLTQYF. The CDR3 nucleotides are TGCGCCAGCAGCTTGGCCGAGGGATTGACGCAGTATTTT. Full variable domain (missing parts from reference TRBV5-1 and TRBJ2-3): KAGVTQTPRYLIKTRGQQVTLSCSPISGHRSVSWYQQTPGQGLQFLFEYFSETQRNKGNFPGRFSGRQFSNSRSEMNVSTLELGDSALYLCASSLAEGLTQYFGPGTRLTVL.

The chain joins TRBV10-3 to TRBJ1-2; 11 bases agree with TRBD1. Trimming took 4 bases from V and 4 from J; bases not matched to a gene: 8. The CDR3 totals 16 residues. Germline loops: CDR1 ENHRY, CDR2 SYGVKD. Written as DNA, the CDR3 is TGTGCCATCAGTGTGTCTTGGGGACAGGGGGGCTATGGCTACACCTTC. This sequence encodes CAISVSWGQGGYGYTF.

In its sample, this clone was seen a few times. The rearrangement links TRBV10-2 to TRBJ2-5; D may be TRBD1 (5 bases). From germline, CDR1 is WSHSY and CDR2 SAAADI. V was pared by 7 bases and J by 4 bases, with 7 bases between. The CDR3 extends over 11 amino acids. For the CDR3, the DNA is TGCGCCAGCATTAGGGGAGAGACCCAGTACTTC. This encodes CASIRGETQYF.